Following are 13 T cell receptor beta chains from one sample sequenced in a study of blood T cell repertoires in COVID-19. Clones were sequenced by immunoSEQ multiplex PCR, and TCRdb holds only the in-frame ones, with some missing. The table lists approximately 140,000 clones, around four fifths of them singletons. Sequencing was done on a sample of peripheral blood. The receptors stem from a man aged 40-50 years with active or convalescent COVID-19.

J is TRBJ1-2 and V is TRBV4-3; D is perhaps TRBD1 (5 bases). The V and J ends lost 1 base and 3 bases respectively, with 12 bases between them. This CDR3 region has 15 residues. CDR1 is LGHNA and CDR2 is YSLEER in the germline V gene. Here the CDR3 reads CASSQGYDRDYGYTF. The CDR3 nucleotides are TGCGCCAGCAGCCAAGGGTACGACAGAGACTATGGCTACACCTTC.

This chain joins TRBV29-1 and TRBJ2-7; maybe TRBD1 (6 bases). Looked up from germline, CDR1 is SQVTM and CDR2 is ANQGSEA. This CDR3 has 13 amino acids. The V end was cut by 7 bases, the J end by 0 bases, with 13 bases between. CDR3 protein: CSALTGLSYEQYF. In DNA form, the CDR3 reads TGCAGCGCTCTGACAGGACTCTCCTACGAGCAGTACTTC.

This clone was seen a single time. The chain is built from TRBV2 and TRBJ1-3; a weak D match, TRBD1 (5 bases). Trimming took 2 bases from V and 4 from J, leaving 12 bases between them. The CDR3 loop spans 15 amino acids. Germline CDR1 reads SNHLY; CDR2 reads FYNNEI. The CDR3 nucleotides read TGTGCCAGCAGTGAATCCAGGGCGGCAGGAAACACCATATATTTT. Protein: CASSESRAAGNTIYF.

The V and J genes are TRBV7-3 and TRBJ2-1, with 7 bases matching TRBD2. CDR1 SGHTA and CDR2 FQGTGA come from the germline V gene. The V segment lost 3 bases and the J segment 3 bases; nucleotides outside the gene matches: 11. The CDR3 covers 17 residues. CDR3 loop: CASSLFTLASGYNEQFF. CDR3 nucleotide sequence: TGTGCCAGCAGCTTGTTTACTCTGGCTAGCGGCTACAATGAGCAGTTCTTC.

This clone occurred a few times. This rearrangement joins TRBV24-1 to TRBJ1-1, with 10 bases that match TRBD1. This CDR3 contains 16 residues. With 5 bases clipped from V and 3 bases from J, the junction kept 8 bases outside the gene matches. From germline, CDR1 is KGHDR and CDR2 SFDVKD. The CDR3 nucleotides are TGTGCCACCAGTGTCGTATCGGACAGGGGGGACACTGAAGCTTTCTTT. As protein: CATSVVSDRGDTEAFF.

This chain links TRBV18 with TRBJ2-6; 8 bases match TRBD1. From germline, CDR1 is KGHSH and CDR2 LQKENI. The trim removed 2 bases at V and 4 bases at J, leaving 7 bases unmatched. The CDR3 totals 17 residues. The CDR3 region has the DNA TGTGCCAGCTCACCAAAGGGACAGGCGGGGGGGGCCAACGTCCTGACTTTC. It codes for CASSPKGQAGGANVLTF.

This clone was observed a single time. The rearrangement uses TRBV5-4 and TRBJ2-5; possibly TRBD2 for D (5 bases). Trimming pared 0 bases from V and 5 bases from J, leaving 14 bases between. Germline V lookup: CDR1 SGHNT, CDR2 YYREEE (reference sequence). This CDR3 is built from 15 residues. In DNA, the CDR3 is TGTGCCAGCAGCTTGGATGGCCTAGCCAGCGAGACCCAGTACTTC. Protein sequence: CASSLDGLASETQYF. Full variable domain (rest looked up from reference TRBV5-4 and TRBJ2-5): ETGVTQSPTHLIKTRGQQVTLRCSSQSGHNTVSWYQQALGQGPQFIFQYYREEENGRGNFPPRFSGLQFPNYSSELNVNALELDDSALYLCASSLDGLASETQYFGPGTRLLVL.

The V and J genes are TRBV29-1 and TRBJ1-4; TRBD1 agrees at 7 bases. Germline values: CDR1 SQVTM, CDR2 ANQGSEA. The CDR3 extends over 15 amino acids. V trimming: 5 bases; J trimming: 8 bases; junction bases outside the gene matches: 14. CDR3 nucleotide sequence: TGCAGCGTTCGTTCCCTCGACAGGGAGAAAGAAAAACTGTTTTTT. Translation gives CSVRSLDREKEKLFF.

CDR3 DNA: TGCGCCAGCAGCCTTCTAGCGGGGACCACAGATACGCAGTATTTT. It specifies CASSLLAGTTDTQYF. The chain links TRBV5-1 to TRBJ2-3; TRBD2 aligns across 9 bases. From germline, CDR1 is SGHRS and CDR2 YFSETQ. V was pared by 4 bases and J by 2 bases, with 5 bases of the junction left unmatched. The CDR3 is made up of 15 amino acids.

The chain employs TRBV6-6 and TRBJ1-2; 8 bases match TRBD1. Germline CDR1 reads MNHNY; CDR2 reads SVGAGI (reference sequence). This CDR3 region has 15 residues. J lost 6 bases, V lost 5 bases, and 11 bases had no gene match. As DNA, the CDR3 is TGTGCCAGCAGTCACCTATACGACAGGGGCGATGGCTACACCTTC. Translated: CASSHLYDRGDGYTF.

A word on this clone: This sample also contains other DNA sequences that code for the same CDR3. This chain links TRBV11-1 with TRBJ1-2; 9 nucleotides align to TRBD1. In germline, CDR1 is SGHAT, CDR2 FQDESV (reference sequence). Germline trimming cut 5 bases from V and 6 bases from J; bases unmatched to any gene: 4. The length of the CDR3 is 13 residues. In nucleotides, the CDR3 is TGTGCCAGCAGCACCGGGACAGGGAATGGCTACACCTTC. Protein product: CASSTGTGNGYTF.

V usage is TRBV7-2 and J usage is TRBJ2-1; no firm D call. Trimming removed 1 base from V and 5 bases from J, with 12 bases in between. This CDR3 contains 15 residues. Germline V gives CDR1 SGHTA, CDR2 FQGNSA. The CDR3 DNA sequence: TGTGCCAGCAGCTTAGGCTCGTGGGCTAACAATGAGCAGTTCTTC. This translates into CASSLGSWANNEQFF.

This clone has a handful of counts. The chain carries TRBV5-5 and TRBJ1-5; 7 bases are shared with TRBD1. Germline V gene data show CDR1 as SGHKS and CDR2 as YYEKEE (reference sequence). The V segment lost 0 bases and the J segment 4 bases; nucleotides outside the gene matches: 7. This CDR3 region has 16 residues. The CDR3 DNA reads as TGTGCCAGCAGCTTGGAAGGGACAGCGTCGAATCAGCCCCAGCATTTT. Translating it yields CASSLEGTASNQPQHF.